One sample yielded the 16 T cell receptor beta chains listed below, sequenced in a study of T-cell memory formation after mild COVID-19. TCRdb re-called the 5' RACE reads through MiXCR, storing one row per CDR3 protein. The sample shows just under 550,000 distinct CDR3 sequences, approximately 20% of them seen only once. Sequencing was carried out using PBMCs or a T cell subset sorted from them (not recorded which). These receptors originate from an adult woman who had mild COVID-19 (a few samples of this study predate the infection). Cell type and time point are not known.

This chain connects TRBV12-3 or TRBV12-4 to TRBJ1-2; D possibly corresponds to TRBD1 (5 bases). Deletions cut 5 bases from V and 6 bases from J, with 25 bases between. This CDR3 comprises 17 residues. CDR3 bases: TGTGCCAGCAGTCCCAAAGGGCCTGGGGGAGCTTGGGATGGCTACACCTTC. As protein: CASSPKGPGGAWDGYTF.

The chain joins TRBV30 to TRBJ1-5; perhaps TRBD1 as D (5 bases). Germline assignment: CDR1 GTSNPN and CDR2 SVGIG (reference sequence). This CDR3 is 15 amino acids long. Trimming stripped 3 bases from V and 4 bases from J, with 16 bases between. CDR3 sequence: CAWSIGEGLNQPQHF. CDR3 bases: TGTGCCTGGAGCATCGGGGAGGGACTTAATCAGCCCCAGCATTTT.

The sample holds many counts of this clonotype. The chain carries TRBV5-1 and TRBJ2-3; 7 bases are shared with TRBD2. V was clipped by 3 bases and J by 2 bases; unmatched bases: 9. Per germline, CDR1 SGHRS and CDR2 YFSETQ. CDR3 length: 16 amino acids. CDR3 loop: CASSSNGLDPTDTQYF. The DNA of the CDR3 is TGCGCCAGCAGCTCCAACGGACTAGACCCCACAGATACGCAGTATTTT.

Concerning this clonotype itself: A much larger clone is a single base away; this may be a read error. The genes are TRBV3-1 and TRBJ1-1; D ambiguous. CDR3 size: 13 residues. Trimming took off 6 bases at V and 1 base at J, with 9 bases between the two ends. Germline V gene data show CDR1 as LGHDT and CDR2 as YNNKEL (reference sequence). CDR3 DNA: TGTGCCAGCAGATATCGACAGAACACTGAAGCTTTCTTT. Its protein product is CASRYRQNTEAFF. The variable domain in full, with the rest retrieved from reference TRBV3-1 and TRBJ1-1, is DTAVSQTPKYLVTQMGNDKSIKCEQNLGHDTMYWYKQDSKKFLKIMFSYNNKELIINETVPNRFSPKSPDKAHLNLHINSLELGDSAVYFCASRYRQNTEAFFGQGTRLTVV.

The chain uses TRBV7-9 and TRBJ1-1; no definite D call. This CDR3 is 13 amino acids long. V was cut by 1 base and J by 7 bases, with 10 bases left in between. Germline lookup yields CDR1 SEHNR and CDR2 FQNEAQ (reference sequence). The CDR3 loop is CASSLEDGLEAFF. The CDR3 nucleotides read TGTGCCAGCAGCTTAGAGGACGGCCTTGAAGCTTTCTTT.

The rearrangement links TRBV7-9 to TRBJ1-1; TRBD1 is a possible D gene (5 bases). With 7 bases removed from V and 2 bases from J, the gap between germline ends came to 14 bases. Germline V gives CDR1 SEHNR, CDR2 FQNEAQ (reference sequence). The CDR3 extends over 14 amino acids. CDR3 DNA: TGTGCCAGCATCCTTATGGGGGACAACACTGAAGCTTTCTTT. Translation: CASILMGDNTEAFF.

This clonotype was detected only a few times. The chain links TRBV7-9 to TRBJ2-1; 9 positions match TRBD1. Trimming cost V 5 bases and J 4 bases; bases outside gene matches: 12. Germline V gives CDR1 SEHNR, CDR2 FQNEAQ (reference sequence). CDR3 length: 17 residues. CDR3 nucleotides: TGTGCCAGCAGCCCGGACAGGGGACTACCTTCATACAATGAGCAGTTCTTC. Translating gives CASSPDRGLPSYNEQFF. The variable domain in full, completed from reference TRBV7-9 and TRBJ2-1, reads DTGVSQNPRHKITKRGQNVTFRCDPISEHNRLYWYRQTLGQGPEFLTYFQNEAQLEKSRLLSDRFSAERPKGSFSTLEIQRTEQGDSAMYLCASSPDRGLPSYNEQFFGPGTRLTVL.

The chain couples TRBV30 to TRBJ2-3; TRBD2 aligns across 10 bases. Germline loops: CDR1 GTSNPN, CDR2 SVGIG (reference sequence). With V trimmed by 7 bases and J by 7 bases, 14 bases remained unmatched. There are 15 residues in the CDR3. The CDR3 DNA reads TGTGCCTCGACGTCGCAGCGGGGGGGCCAGTATACGCAGTATTTT. It yields the protein CASTSQRGGQYTQYF.

In its sample, this clonotype was seen a few times. The chain has TRBV4-1 and TRBJ2-1, with D maybe TRBD1 (6 bases). The CDR3 totals 15 residues. The germline V and J ends were trimmed by 8 bases and 5 bases, with 19 bases remaining between them. Germline V gene sequence: CDR1 MGHRA, CDR2 YSYEKL. CDR3 sequence (DNA): TGCGCCAGCCGGTTGAGGGCAGGGGATAACAATGAGCAGTTCTTC. This translates into CASRLRAGDNNEQFF.

The chain is built from TRBV7-9 and TRBJ2-6, with 7 bases matching TRBD2. J lost 0 bases, V lost 11 bases, and 1 base had no gene match. There are 13 residues in the CDR3. CDR1 and CDR2 (germline): SEHNR, FQNEAQ (reference sequence). CDR3 in DNA: TGTGCCCCGGGGGGCTCTGGGGCCAACGTCCTGACTTTC. This gives the protein CAPGGSGANVLTF.

The rearrangement uses TRBV4-1 and TRBJ1-2; no firm D call. With 0 bases removed from V and 7 bases from J, the gap between germline ends came to 15 bases. The germline V gene has CDR1 MGHRA and CDR2 YSYEKL. The CDR3 totals 15 residues. The CDR3 DNA reads TGCGCCAGCAGCCAAGATGAGTGGGGAGGTAGTGGCTACACCTTC. Translation: CASSQDEWGGSGYTF.

Regarding this clonotype: A read error may explain this, as a much larger clone is one base away. V is TRBV7-9 and J is TRBJ2-3; D uncertain. Germline CDR1 is SEHNR and CDR2 is FQNEAQ (reference sequence). The CDR3 has 13 residues. Trimming took 1 base from V and 2 from J, leaving 4 bases between them. The CDR3 bases are TGTGCCAGCAGCTTAGTACACACAGATACGCAGTATTTT. Translating it yields CASSLVHTDTQYF.

This clonotype was detected only a few times. This chain uses TRBV7-8 with TRBJ1-5; D is unresolved. Germline values: CDR1 SGHVS, CDR2 FQNEAQ. Between the trimmed V and J ends, which lost 5 bases and 2 bases, there was a span of 19 bases. The CDR3 covers 17 residues. The CDR3 region is CASSTFGSGRGNQPQHF. DNA of the CDR3: TGTGCCAGCAGCACCTTCGGGTCTGGACGAGGCAATCAGCCCCAGCATTTT.

This clonotype was picked up a small number of times. The chain joins TRBV7-3 to TRBJ2-1; TRBD2 matches at 9 bases. CDR1 and CDR2 from the germline V gene are SGHTA and FQGTGA. The V and J ends lost 4 bases and 6 bases, in that order; junction bases with no gene match: 7. This CDR3 has 15 amino acids. This CDR3 reads CASSSSGAYGNEQFF. The CDR3 DNA follows: TGTGCCAGCAGCTCTAGCGGGGCCTATGGCAATGAGCAGTTCTTC.

The chain recombines TRBV6-5 with TRBJ2-1; 9 positions match TRBD2. The trim removed 5 bases at V and 3 bases at J, leaving 14 bases unmatched. The CDR3 is made up of 18 amino acids. Germline loops: CDR1 MNHEY, CDR2 SVGAGI. Here the CDR3 reads CASSPSVKTSGIYNEQFF. The CDR3 DNA reads TGTGCCAGCAGTCCCTCTGTAAAGACTAGCGGAATCTACAATGAGCAGTTCTTC.

The chain has TRBV30 and TRBJ2-5; D unclear. Between the trimmed V and J ends, which lost 5 bases and 5 bases, there was a span of 12 bases. Germline CDR1 is GTSNPN and CDR2 is SVGIG (reference sequence). This CDR3 has 12 residues. The CDR3, as DNA: TGTGCCTGGTCAGGACCCGGGGAGACCCAGTACTTC. This codes for CAWSGPGETQYF.